This T cell receptor (beta chain) was recorded in a study of blood T cell repertoires in COVID-19. Study-wide background: Samples came from the United States, Italy and Spain, spanning acute and convalescent COVID-19.

Germline V CDR1 and CDR2: MGHRA, YSYEKL. This CDR3 region has 15 residues. V lost 2 bases to trimming and J lost 6 bases, with 17 bases between them. This clone was detected ten times or more. The authors' processing: Reference gene primer amplification gave nucleated cell count estimates. Method: immunoSEQ multiplex PCR; TCRdb's copy keeps in-frame clones and lacks some. V, J and clone size derive from that table, while D and trimming were established from the DNA sequence. The sample holds 390,000 or so clones, around 87% seen once. The sample comprised peripheral blood. The clonotype was recovered from a woman aged 30 to 39 with COVID-19, enrolled during active disease. The chain is built from TRBV4-1 and TRBJ2-7, with D possibly being TRBD2 (6 bases). The CDR3 loop reads CASSQSQVSTSEQYF. CDR3 DNA sequence: TGCGCCAGCAGCCAAAGTCAAGTCTCGACTAGCGAGCAGTACTTC.